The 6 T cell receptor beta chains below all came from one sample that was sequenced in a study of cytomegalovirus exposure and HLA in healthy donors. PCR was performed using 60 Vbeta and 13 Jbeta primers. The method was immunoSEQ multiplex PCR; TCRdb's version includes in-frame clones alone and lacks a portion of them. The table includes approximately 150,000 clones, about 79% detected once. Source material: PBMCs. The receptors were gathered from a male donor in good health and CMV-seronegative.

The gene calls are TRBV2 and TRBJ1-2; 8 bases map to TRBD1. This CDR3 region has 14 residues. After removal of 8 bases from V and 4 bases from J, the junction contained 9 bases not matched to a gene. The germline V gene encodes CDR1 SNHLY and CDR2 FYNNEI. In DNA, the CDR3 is TGTGCCAGCGCCGGGGAGGGACAGGCCTATGGCTACACCTTC. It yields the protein CASAGEGQAYGYTF.

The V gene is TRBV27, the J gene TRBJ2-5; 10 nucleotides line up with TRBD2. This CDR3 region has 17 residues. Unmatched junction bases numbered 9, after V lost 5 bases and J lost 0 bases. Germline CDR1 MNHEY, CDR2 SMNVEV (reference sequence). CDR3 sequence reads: CASSDLAGAPYQETQYF. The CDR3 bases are TGTGCCAGCAGTGACCTAGCGGGGGCCCCGTACCAAGAGACCCAGTACTTC.

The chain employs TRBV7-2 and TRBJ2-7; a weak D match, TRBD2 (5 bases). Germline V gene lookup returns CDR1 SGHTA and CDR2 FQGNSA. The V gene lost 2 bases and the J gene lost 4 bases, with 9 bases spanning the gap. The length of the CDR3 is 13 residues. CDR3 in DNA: TGTGCCAGCAGCTTAAACGGGGAGTACGAGCAGTACTTC. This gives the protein CASSLNGEYEQYF.

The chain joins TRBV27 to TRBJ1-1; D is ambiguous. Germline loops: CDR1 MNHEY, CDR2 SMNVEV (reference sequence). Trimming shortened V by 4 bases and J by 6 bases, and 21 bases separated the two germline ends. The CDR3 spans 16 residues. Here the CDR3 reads CASSSSPGVQGAEAFF. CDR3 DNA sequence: TGTGCCAGCAGTTCTAGCCCCGGAGTTCAAGGCGCTGAAGCTTTCTTT.

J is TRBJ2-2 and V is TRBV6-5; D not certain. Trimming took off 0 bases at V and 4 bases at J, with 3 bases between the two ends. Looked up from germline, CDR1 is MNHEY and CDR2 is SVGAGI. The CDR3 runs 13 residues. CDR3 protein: CASSYSSTGELFF. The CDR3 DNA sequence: TGTGCCAGCAGTTACTCCTCCACCGGGGAGCTGTTTTTT.

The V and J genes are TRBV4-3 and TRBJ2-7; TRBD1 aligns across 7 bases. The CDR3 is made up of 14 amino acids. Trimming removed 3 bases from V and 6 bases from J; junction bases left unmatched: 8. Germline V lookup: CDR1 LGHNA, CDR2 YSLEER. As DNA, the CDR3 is TGCGCCAGCAGCCATACAATACAGGGGTCCGAGCAGTACTTC. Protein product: CASSHTIQGSEQYF.